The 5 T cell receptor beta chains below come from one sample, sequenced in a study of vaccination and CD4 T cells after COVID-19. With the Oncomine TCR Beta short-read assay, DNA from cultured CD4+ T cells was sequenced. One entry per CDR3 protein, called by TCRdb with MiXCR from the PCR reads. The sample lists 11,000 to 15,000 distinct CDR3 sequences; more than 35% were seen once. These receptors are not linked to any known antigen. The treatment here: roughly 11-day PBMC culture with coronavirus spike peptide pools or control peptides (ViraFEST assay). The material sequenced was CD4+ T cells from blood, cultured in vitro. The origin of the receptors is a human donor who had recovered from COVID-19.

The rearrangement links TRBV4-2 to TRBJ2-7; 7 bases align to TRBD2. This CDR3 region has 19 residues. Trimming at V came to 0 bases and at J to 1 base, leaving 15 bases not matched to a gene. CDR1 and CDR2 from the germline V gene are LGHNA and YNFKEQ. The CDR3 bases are TGTGCCAGCAGCCAAGATCATCCCCCCCCCGGGGGGTTATCCTACGAGCAGTACTTC. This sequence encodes CASSQDHPPPGGLSYEQYF.

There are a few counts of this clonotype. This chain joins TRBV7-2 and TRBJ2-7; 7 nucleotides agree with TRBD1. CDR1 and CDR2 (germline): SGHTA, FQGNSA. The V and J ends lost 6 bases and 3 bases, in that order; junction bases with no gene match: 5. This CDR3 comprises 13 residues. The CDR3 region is CASSFTGVYEQYF. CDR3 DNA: TGTGCCAGCAGTTTCACAGGGGTCTACGAGCAGTACTTC.

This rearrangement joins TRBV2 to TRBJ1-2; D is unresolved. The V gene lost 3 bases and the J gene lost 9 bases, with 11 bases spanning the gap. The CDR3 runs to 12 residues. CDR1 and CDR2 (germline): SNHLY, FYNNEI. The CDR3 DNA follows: TGTGCCAGCAGTGAGGTCTCCTTGAGCTACACCTTC. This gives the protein CASSEVSLSYTF.

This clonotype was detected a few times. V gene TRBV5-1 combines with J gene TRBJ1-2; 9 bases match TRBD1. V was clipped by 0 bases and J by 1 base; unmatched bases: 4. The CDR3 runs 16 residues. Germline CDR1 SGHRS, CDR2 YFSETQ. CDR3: CASSLGGTGSNYGYTF. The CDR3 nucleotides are TGCGCCAGCAGCTTGGGGGGGACAGGGAGTAACTATGGCTACACCTTC. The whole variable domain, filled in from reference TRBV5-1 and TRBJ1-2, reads KAGVTQTPRYLIKTRGQQVTLSCSPISGHRSVSWYQQTPGQGLQFLFEYFSETQRNKGNFPGRFSGRQFSNSRSEMNVSTLELGDSALYLCASSLGGTGSNYGYTFGSGTRLTVV.

The CDR3 DNA reads as TGCAGTGCAACCGGGACTAGCGGTTACGAGCAGTACTTC. Amino acids: CSATGTSGYEQYF. The rearrangement uses TRBV20-1 and TRBJ2-7, with TRBD2 matching 11 bases. The germline V gene has CDR1 DFQATT and CDR2 SNEGSKA (reference sequence). The ends lost 6 bases at V and 4 bases at J; junction bases unmatched: 5. The CDR3 length is 13 residues.